The T cell receptor beta chain described here comes from a study of T cell responses to AZD1222 COVID-19 vaccine. Study results and caveats: Spike-specific TCR breadth and depth both grew after two AZD1222 doses. Reports say nearly half of spike-specific TCRs go after unmutated variant regions. Females made up more of the donors, who were largely white British, and clonal diversity may have come out too low.

The CDR3 contains 15 residues. CDR1 and CDR2 (germline): MDHEN, SYDVKM. V lost 3 bases and J lost 3; bases outside the gene matches: 6. A word on this clone: Its antigen is unknown.

The table came from immunoSEQ multiplex PCR; TCRdb's copy has only in-frame clones and leaves some out. The table lists about 180,000 clones, around 88% of them singletons. The sample here was peripheral blood, taken on day 0 of AZD1222 vaccination. The genes are TRBV28 and TRBJ1-1; 8 bases align to TRBD1. The receptor was derived from an adult in good health. The CDR3 DNA reads TGTGCCAGCAGTTTTCAGGGGGCGCGGGACACTGAAGCTTTCTTT. Protein sequence: CASSFQGARDTEAFF.